This T cell receptor (beta chain) was identified during a study of technical replicates of blood from a handful of donors. CDR1 is SGHTA and CDR2 is FQGNSA in the germline V gene. V was clipped by 3 bases and J by 4 bases; unmatched bases: 7. The CDR3 is 16 amino acids. TCRdb's copy holds only in-frame clones and misses some; the assay was immunoSEQ multiplex PCR. The sample consists of 62,000 or so clones, approximately 86% of them appearing once. This receptor was identified in a human donor in good health. Some clones in this sample may be carry-over from other donors' samples. This chain links TRBV7-2 with TRBJ2-3; 10 bases are a match to TRBD2. The sample consisted of PBMCs. The CDR3 region is CASSFTSGVSADTQYF. The CDR3 DNA is TGTGCCAGCAGCTTTACTAGCGGGGTATCGGCAGATACGCAGTATTTT. Complete variable domain (other parts from reference TRBV7-2 and TRBJ2-3): GAGVSQSPSNKVTEKGKDVELRCDPISGHTALYWYRQSLGQGLEFLIYFQGNSAPDKSGLPSDRFSAERTGGSVSTLTIQRTQQEDSAVYLCASSFTSGVSADTQYFGPGTRLTVL.